The next 30 T cell receptor beta chains were all read from a single sample in a study of shared clonotypes between healthy human individuals. Sequencing used immunoSEQ multiplex PCR; TCRdb keeps in-frame clones, though not all of them. The profile shows some 240,000 clones, just over 65% of them singletons. Sequenced material: memory CD4+ T cells sorted from blood. The subset: CD45RA-negative fraction. The source of these receptors is a man aged 25 to 45 in good health.

This rearrangement joins TRBV4-2 to TRBJ2-3; TRBD2 might be the D (5 bases). V shed 3 bases and J shed 0 bases, with 10 bases lying between them. Looked up from germline, CDR1 is LGHNA and CDR2 is YNFKEQ. CDR3 length equals 15 residues. In nucleotides, the CDR3 is TGTGCCAGCAGCCAGGACTGGGCGAGCACAGATACGCAGTATTTT. It translates to CASSQDWASTDTQYF.

The rearrangement links TRBV18 to TRBJ1-1; possibly TRBD1 for D (5 bases). CDR3 length equals 13 residues. The V end was cut by 6 bases, the J end by 5 bases, with 13 bases between. Germline V CDR1 and CDR2: KGHSH, LQKENI. The CDR3 protein is CASSGRDGTEAFF. The CDR3 DNA follows: TGTGCCAGCTCCGGCAGGGATGGGACTGAAGCTTTCTTT.

V is TRBV7-8 and J is TRBJ2-7, with no clear D. Trimming left V 2 bases short and J 6 bases short, with 14 bases between. This CDR3 has 14 amino acids. Germline V CDR1 and CDR2: SGHVS, FQNEAQ. The CDR3 spells CASSLLVFRGEQYF. The CDR3 region has the DNA TGTGCCAGCAGCTTACTGGTATTCAGAGGCGAGCAGTACTTC.

The chain is built from TRBV5-1 and TRBJ1-1; 8 nucleotides agree with TRBD1. The CDR3 is 14 residues long. V was pared by 4 bases and J by 2 bases, with 4 bases of the junction left unmatched. Germline CDR1 SGHRS, CDR2 YFSETQ. This CDR3 is CASSQDRVNTEAFF. The CDR3 DNA reads as TGCGCCAGCAGCCAGGACAGGGTAAACACTGAAGCTTTCTTT.

As concerns this clone: The junction and the germline gene differ at one end; a read error may be behind it. The V call is TRBV5-1, the J call TRBJ2-3, with 8 positions matching TRBD2. Germline CDR1 and CDR2: SGHRS and YFSETQ. The length of the CDR3 is 13 residues. In DNA form, the CDR3 reads TGCGCCAACAGCCCCGGACTAGCTAATACGCAGTATTTT. Its translation: CANSPGLANTQYF.

The rearrangement uses TRBV18 and TRBJ1-5; possible D gene TRBD1, 5 bases. The germline gives CDR1 KGHSH, CDR2 LQKENI. CDR3 length: 14 residues. Between the trimmed V and J ends, which lost 6 bases and 2 bases, there was a span of 11 bases. CDR3 amino acids: CASSSGRGNQPQHF. CDR3 sequence (DNA): TGTGCCAGCTCGTCCGGCAGGGGCAATCAGCCCCAGCATTTT.

The chain carries TRBV5-1 and TRBJ2-7; D is possibly TRBD1 (6 bases). V lost 2 bases to trimming and J lost 5 bases, with 11 bases between them. The CDR3 spans 13 residues. Looked up from germline, CDR1 is SGHRS and CDR2 is YFSETQ. The CDR3 region is CASSLQGLDEQYF. CDR3 nucleotide sequence: TGCGCCAGCAGCTTACAGGGTTTGGACGAGCAGTACTTC. Using reference TRBV5-1 and TRBJ2-7 for the parts outside the CDR3, the full variable domain is KAGVTQTPRYLIKTRGQQVTLSCSPISGHRSVSWYQQTPGQGLQFLFEYFSETQRNKGNFPGRFSGRQFSNSRSEMNVSTLELGDSALYLCASSLQGLDEQYFGPGTRLTVT.

This chain connects TRBV14 to TRBJ2-1; no firm D call. This CDR3 region has 14 residues. V was trimmed by 0 bases and J by 6 bases, leaving 9 bases between them. CDR1 and CDR2 (germline): SGHDN, FVKESK. CDR3 nucleotide sequence: TGTGCCAGCAGCCAAGATTACCGTACCAATGAGCAGTTCTTC. Encoded protein: CASSQDYRTNEQFF.

This chain uses TRBV16 with TRBJ2-1; 9 nucleotides line up with TRBD1. Unmatched junction bases numbered 9, after V lost 3 bases and J lost 9 bases. The CDR3 is made up of 15 amino acids. Germline V CDR1 and CDR2: KGHSY, FQNENV. In DNA form, the CDR3 reads TGTGCCAGCAGCCAGCGCGGGACAGGGTTTGGTGAGCAGTTCTTC. It yields the protein CASSQRGTGFGEQFF.

The CDR3 protein is CASSQGVGLASDEQFF. The CDR3 DNA is TGTGCCAGCAGCCAAGGGGTCGGACTAGCGTCGGATGAGCAGTTCTTC. This chain uses TRBV4-2 with TRBJ2-1; 9 bases align to TRBD2. The CDR3 loop spans 16 amino acids. Unmatched junction bases numbered 9, after V lost 1 base and J lost 8 bases. Germline CDR1 LGHNA, CDR2 YNFKEQ.

This chain links TRBV27 with TRBJ1-2; D unresolved. The V gene lost 6 bases and the J gene lost 7 bases, with 15 bases spanning the gap. This CDR3 contains 13 residues. The germline gives CDR1 MNHEY, CDR2 SMNVEV (reference sequence). The CDR3 loop reads CASRTFGDAGYTF. For the CDR3, the DNA is TGTGCCAGCAGGACCTTCGGGGATGCTGGCTACACCTTC.

J is TRBJ2-7 and V is TRBV6-1; 12 bases line up with TRBD2. The CDR3 runs to 12 residues. CDR1 MNHNS and CDR2 SASEGT come from the germline V gene. In DNA, the CDR3 is TGTGGGACTAGCGGGGCCGCCTACGAGCAGTACTTC. Translated: CGTSGAAYEQYF.

The chain recombines TRBV7-6 with TRBJ2-2; TRBD2 might be the D (5 bases). Deletions cut 1 base from V and 3 bases from J, with 9 bases between. The CDR3 is made up of 15 amino acids. Germline CDR1 and CDR2: SGHVS and FNYEAQ. The CDR3 here is CASSLDEGYTGELFF. The CDR3 DNA follows: TGTGCCAGCAGCTTAGACGAGGGCTACACCGGGGAGCTGTTTTTT.

This rearrangement joins TRBV7-2 to TRBJ2-7, with D perhaps TRBD1 (5 bases). Germline assignment: CDR1 SGHTA and CDR2 FQGNSA. Trimming stripped 5 bases from V and 2 bases from J, with 7 bases between. The CDR3 spans 12 residues. The CDR3 loop is CASSGHTYEQYF. DNA of the CDR3: TGTGCCAGCAGCGGACACACCTACGAGCAGTACTTC.

J is TRBJ2-2 and V is TRBV11-1; D gene ambiguous. With 1 base removed from V and 3 bases from J, the gap between germline ends came to 6 bases. This CDR3 contains 14 residues. Germline CDR1 SGHAT, CDR2 FQDESV (reference sequence). CDR3 in amino acids: CASSLVGDTGELFF. The DNA of the CDR3 is TGTGCCAGCAGCTTAGTGGGCGACACCGGGGAGCTGTTTTTT.

This clone was detected a few times. The chain recombines TRBV6-1 with TRBJ2-1; 13 nucleotides match TRBD2. J lost 6 bases, V lost 3 bases, and 5 bases had no gene match. This CDR3 has 16 amino acids. Germline V gene lookup returns CDR1 MNHNS and CDR2 SASEGT. The CDR3 nucleotides are TGTGCCAGCAGTGATATAGGACTAGCGGGAGCCAATGAGCAGTTCTTC. Translating it yields CASSDIGLAGANEQFF.

In its sample, this clone was seen a few times. This chain joins TRBV13 and TRBJ1-3; tentatively, D is TRBD1 (5 bases). CDR3 length: 17 amino acids. Germline CDR1 and CDR2: PRHDT and FYEKMQ (reference sequence). Trimming took off 0 bases at V and 1 base at J, with 13 bases between the two ends. The CDR3 DNA sequence: TGTGCCAGCAGCTTAGGCCAAGCCAGGGTGTCTGGAAACACCATATATTTT. Its translation is CASSLGQARVSGNTIYF.

This clone has just one count. The CDR3: CASSPGTGAGNTIYF. The CDR3 DNA follows: TGTGCCAGCTCCCCCGGGACAGGGGCTGGAAACACCATATATTTT. V gene TRBV18 combines with J gene TRBJ1-3; the match to TRBD1 covers 10 bases. Germline V gives CDR1 KGHSH, CDR2 LQKENI. This CDR3 is 15 amino acids long. The junction had 4 bases not matched to a gene; V was cut back by 6 bases and J by 2 bases.

The chain is built from TRBV5-4 and TRBJ2-7; D gene uncertain. Germline values: CDR1 SGHNT, CDR2 YYREEE (reference sequence). The V gene lost 2 bases and the J gene lost 0 bases, with 12 bases spanning the gap. The CDR3 length is 15 residues. CDR3 sequence: CASSLGPTISYEQYF. CDR3 DNA: TGTGCCAGCAGCTTAGGCCCCACTATCTCCTACGAGCAGTACTTC.

The chain uses TRBV6-5 and TRBJ2-1; the D gene is possibly TRBD2 (6 bases). Germline V gives CDR1 MNHEY, CDR2 SVGAGI. V was shortened by 8 bases and J by 3 bases, with 14 bases between the two germline ends. This CDR3 has 14 amino acids. CDR3 in amino acids: CASAGTSDYNEQFF. The CDR3, as DNA: TGTGCCAGCGCCGGGACTTCAGACTACAATGAGCAGTTCTTC.

This clone was counted a few times. V and J are TRBV4-3 and TRBJ2-7; D uncertain. Per the germline V gene, CDR1 is LGHNA and CDR2 is YSLEER. The V gene lost 1 base and the J gene lost 2 bases, with 6 bases spanning the gap. The CDR3 is made up of 13 amino acids. CDR3 sequence: CASSQVSTYEQYF. DNA for the CDR3: TGCGCCAGCAGCCAAGTCTCCACCTACGAGCAGTACTTC.

This clone was counted a single time. The V gene is TRBV19, the J gene TRBJ1-1; maybe TRBD1 (5 bases). From germline, CDR1 is LNHDA and CDR2 SQIVND (reference sequence). V gave up 4 bases and J gave up 2 bases, with 20 bases separating them. The CDR3 runs 17 residues. The DNA for the CDR3 is TGTGCCAGTAGTACGGGGGGAGGAGGGGCGAGAAACACTGAAGCTTTCTTT. This codes for CASSTGGGGARNTEAFF. Based on the CDR3 plus reference TRBV19 and TRBJ1-1, the full variable domain is DGGITQSPKYLFRKEGQNVTLSCEQNLNHDAMYWYRQDPGQGLRLIYYSQIVNDFQKGDIAEGYSVSREKKESFPLTVTSAQKNPTAFYLCASSTGGGGARNTEAFFGQGTRLTVV.

The chain's CDR3 is CASKEGGVNGELFF. Here the CDR3 DNA reads TGCGCCAGCAAAGAGGGGGGAGTGAACGGGGAGCTGTTTTTT. The chain uses TRBV5-1 and TRBJ2-2; D may match TRBD1 or TRBD2 (6 bases each). The CDR3 is 14 residues long. Germline V gene data show CDR1 as SGHRS and CDR2 as YFSETQ. Trimming took off 6 bases at V and 7 bases at J, with 16 bases between the two ends. The complete variable domain, with remaining parts taken from reference TRBV5-1 and TRBJ2-2, reads KAGVTQTPRYLIKTRGQQVTLSCSPISGHRSVSWYQQTPGQGLQFLFEYFSETQRNKGNFPGRFSGRQFSNSRSEMNVSTLELGDSALYLCASKEGGVNGELFFGEGSRLTVL.

The genes are TRBV19 and TRBJ2-7; TRBD1 agrees at 9 bases. The CDR3 consists of 16 residues. The germline V gene has CDR1 LNHDA and CDR2 SQIVND (reference sequence). The junction had 8 bases not matched to a gene; V was cut back by 3 bases and J by 2 bases. In nucleotides, the CDR3 is TGTGCCAGTAGTATGGGGACAGGGAGAGGGGCCTACGAGCAGTACTTC. Encoded protein: CASSMGTGRGAYEQYF.

This clone occurred once. This chain joins TRBV19 and TRBJ2-3, with D possibly being TRBD2 (5 bases). Germline V CDR1 and CDR2: LNHDA, SQIVND (reference sequence). The CDR3 runs 13 residues. V lost 4 bases and J 2 bases, leaving 7 bases between the germline ends. The CDR3 coding sequence is TGTGCCAGTAGTAGAGGGTTCACAGATACGCAGTATTTT. It is translated as CASSRGFTDTQYF.

The genes are TRBV30 and TRBJ2-7; a possible D gene is TRBD1 (5 bases). Trimming took off 8 bases at V and 2 bases at J, with 13 bases between the two ends. Germline loops: CDR1 GTSNPN, CDR2 SVGIG (reference sequence). The CDR3 is 12 residues long. The CDR3 region is CAASPGPYEQYF. CDR3 DNA: TGTGCCGCAAGTCCAGGGCCCTACGAGCAGTACTTC. Complete variable domain (other parts from reference TRBV30 and TRBJ2-7): SQTIHQWPATLVQPVGSPLSLECTVEGTSNPNLYWYRQAAGRGLQLLFYSVGIGQISSEVPQNLSASRPQDRQFILSSKKLLLSDSGFYLCAASPGPYEQYFGPGTRLTVT.

This clone was seen more than once but under ten times. CDR3 loop: CASSLQETQYF. The CDR3 DNA follows: TGTGCCAGCAGTTTACAAGAGACCCAGTACTTC. The V call is TRBV6-5, the J call TRBJ2-5; no clear D. Trimming removed 4 bases from V and 2 bases from J, with 2 bases in between. This CDR3 spans 11 amino acids. Germline CDR1 MNHEY, CDR2 SVGAGI.

The rearrangement links TRBV27 to TRBJ2-5; D remains unclear. The V gene's germline CDR1 is MNHEY and CDR2 SMNVEV (reference sequence). This CDR3 is built from 13 residues. Trimming took off 2 bases at V and 2 bases at J, with 6 bases between the two ends. CDR3 sequence: CASSLLPQETQYF. The CDR3 DNA reads as TGTGCCAGCAGTTTACTACCTCAAGAGACCCAGTACTTC.

The genes are TRBV27 and TRBJ2-1; TRBD1 or TRBD2 may be the D gene (5 bases each). V lost 5 bases and J 3 bases, leaving 11 bases between the germline ends. The germline V gene has CDR1 MNHEY and CDR2 SMNVEV (reference sequence). The CDR3 has 14 amino acids. The CDR3 sequence is CASSLLGVYNEQFF. As DNA, the CDR3 is TGTGCCAGCAGTCTGTTGGGGGTCTACAATGAGCAGTTCTTC.

The genes are TRBV5-4 and TRBJ2-5; D ambiguous. This CDR3 has 13 amino acids. Trimming shortened V by 4 bases and J by 0 bases, and 7 bases separated the two germline ends. Germline V gene data show CDR1 as SGHNT and CDR2 as YYREEE (reference sequence). CDR3 amino acids: CASSDGYQETQYF. The CDR3, as DNA: TGTGCCAGCAGCGATGGATACCAAGAGACCCAGTACTTC.